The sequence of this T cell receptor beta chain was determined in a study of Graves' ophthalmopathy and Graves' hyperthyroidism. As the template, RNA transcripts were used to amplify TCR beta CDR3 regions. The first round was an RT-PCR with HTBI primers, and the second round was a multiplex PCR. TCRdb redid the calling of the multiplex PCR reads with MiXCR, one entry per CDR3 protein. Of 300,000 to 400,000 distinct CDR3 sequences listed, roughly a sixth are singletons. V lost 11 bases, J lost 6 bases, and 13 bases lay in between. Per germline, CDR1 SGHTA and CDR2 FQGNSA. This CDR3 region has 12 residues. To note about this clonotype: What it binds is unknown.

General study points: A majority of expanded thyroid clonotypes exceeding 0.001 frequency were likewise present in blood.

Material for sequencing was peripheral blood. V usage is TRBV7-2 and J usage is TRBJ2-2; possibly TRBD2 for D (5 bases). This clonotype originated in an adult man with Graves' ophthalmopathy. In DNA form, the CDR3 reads TGTGCCTGGACGGGAACCCCCGGGGAGCTGTTTTTT. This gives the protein CAWTGTPGELFF.